The 19 T cell receptor beta chains given below trace back to one sample, sequenced in a study of T cells in Graves' hyperthyroidism and ophthalmopathy. Amplification yielded TCR beta CDR3 regions, with RNA transcripts as the source. First-round RT-PCR targeting the TCR CDR3 was performed with the HTBI primer set. TCRdb analysed the multiplex PCR reads with MiXCR anew, one entry per CDR3 protein. The sample carries 730,000 or so distinct CDR3 sequences, 18% recorded once. The specimen was blood. These receptor sequences come from a woman aged 50 to 65 with Graves' hyperthyroidism that later progressed to Graves' ophthalmopathy.

J is TRBJ2-3 and V is TRBV20-1; 9 positions match TRBD2. Germline CDR1 DFQATT, CDR2 SNEGSKA (reference sequence). This CDR3 has 17 amino acids. V was clipped by 3 bases and J by 3 bases; unmatched bases: 13. This CDR3 is CSASEASGDVGTDTQYF. Here the CDR3 DNA reads TGCAGTGCTAGTGAGGCTAGCGGGGATGTGGGGACAGATACGCAGTATTTT.

The sample holds many counts of this clonotype. This sequence joins TRBV6-1 and TRBJ2-1; weak D call: TRBD1 (5 bases). The CDR3 is made up of 15 amino acids. V was trimmed by 4 bases and J by 0 bases, leaving 10 bases between them. Germline-derived CDR1 and CDR2 are MNHNS and SASEGT. The CDR3 DNA sequence: TGTGCCAGCAGTGCAGGGTCTAGCTCCTACAATGAGCAGTTCTTC. Residues: CASSAGSSSYNEQFF.

This clonotype was seen a few times. The chain joins TRBV27 to TRBJ2-1; 11 bases line up with TRBD2. Germline-derived CDR1 and CDR2 are MNHEY and SMNVEV (reference sequence). V lost 5 bases, J lost 6 bases, and 6 bases stayed unmatched. This CDR3 has 15 residues. CDR3: CASSNSGGAVNEQFF. The CDR3 DNA reads TGTGCCAGCAGTAATAGCGGGGGGGCCGTCAATGAGCAGTTCTTC.

This clonotype turned up a few times. The chain carries TRBV4-1 and TRBJ1-2, with a possible D match to TRBD1 (5 bases). Per germline, CDR1 MGHRA and CDR2 YSYEKL. This CDR3 region has 15 residues. Trimming shortened V by 3 bases and J by 1 base, and 12 bases separated the two germline ends. For the CDR3, the DNA is TGCGCCAGCAGCCAGGACAACTCCCGTAACTATGGCTACACCTTC. Its protein is CASSQDNSRNYGYTF.

This clonotype was seen more than once but under ten times. The chain is built from TRBV29-1 and TRBJ1-2; 7 nucleotides line up with TRBD1. Looked up from germline, CDR1 is SQVTM and CDR2 is ANQGSEA. Losses at the gene ends were 8 bases for V and 4 bases for J; bases not matched to a gene: 10. The CDR3 consists of 13 residues. The CDR3 region has the DNA TGCAGCACCCGGGACAGCAGCTTCTATGGCTACACCTTC. It yields the protein CSTRDSSFYGYTF.

This clonotype was detected many times. The rearrangement links TRBV6-1 to TRBJ1-2, with a weak D call TRBD1 (6 bases). The V gene's germline CDR1 is MNHNS and CDR2 SASEGT. With 2 bases removed from V and 6 bases from J, the gap between germline ends came to 7 bases. The CDR3 totals 12 residues. The CDR3 loop reads CASSETGNGYTF. The CDR3, as DNA: TGTGCCAGCAGTGAAACAGGGAATGGCTACACCTTC.

J is TRBJ1-2 and V is TRBV7-9; D perhaps matches TRBD1 (5 bases). Trimming stripped 3 bases from V and 4 bases from J, with 15 bases between. CDR1 SEHNR and CDR2 FQNEAQ come from the germline V gene (reference sequence). The CDR3 consists of 15 residues. The CDR3 DNA reads as TGTGCCAGCAGCTTCACACCCGGGGGGAGCTATGGCTACACCTTC. Translated, it gives CASSFTPGGSYGYTF.

J is TRBJ2-7 and V is TRBV20-1; D unclear. From germline, CDR1 is DFQATT and CDR2 SNEGSKA (reference sequence). The V end was cut by 3 bases, the J end by 7 bases, with 19 bases between. The CDR3 is 14 amino acids. The CDR3, as DNA: TGCAGTGCTAGTCCCCTTGGCTCCGGGCAGGAGCAGTACTTC. This codes for CSASPLGSGQEQYF.

This clonotype was seen a handful of times. This chain uses TRBV5-1 with TRBJ2-1, with 9 nucleotides matching TRBD2. Germline assignment: CDR1 SGHRS and CDR2 YFSETQ. With V trimmed by 0 bases and J by 5 bases, 6 bases remained unmatched. The CDR3 loop spans 16 amino acids. Here the CDR3 DNA reads TGCGCCAGCAGCTTGGAGGCGGGGGGGCTTAACAATGAGCAGTTCTTC. This sequence encodes CASSLEAGGLNNEQFF.

The chain has TRBV19 and TRBJ1-5; no reliable D call. In germline, CDR1 is LNHDA, CDR2 SQIVND (reference sequence). Trimming shortened V by 3 bases and J by 3 bases, and 15 bases separated the two germline ends. The CDR3 has 16 residues. The CDR3 sequence: CASSMGRDKFNQPQHF. The CDR3, as DNA: TGTGCCAGTAGTATGGGCCGGGATAAGTTCAATCAGCCCCAGCATTTT.

The CDR3 coding sequence is TGTGCCAGCAGCTTAGTCACCGGACAGGCTAACTATGGCTACACCTTC. This translates into CASSLVTGQANYGYTF. This chain links TRBV7-2 with TRBJ1-2; TRBD1 matches at 7 bases. V lost 1 base and J lost 0; bases outside the gene matches: 5. Germline V CDR1 and CDR2: SGHTA, FQGNSA. The CDR3 totals 16 residues. The whole variable domain, remainder taken from reference TRBV7-2 and TRBJ1-2, is GAGVSQSPSNKVTEKGKDVELRCDPISGHTALYWYRQSLGQGLEFLIYFQGNSAPDKSGLPSDRFSAERTGGSVSTLTIQRTQQEDSAVYLCASSLVTGQANYGYTFGSGTRLTVV.

This clonotype has a handful of counts. The V gene is TRBV3-1, the J gene TRBJ1-2; 8 nucleotides line up with TRBD1. The germline V gene encodes CDR1 LGHDT and CDR2 YNNKEL (reference sequence). CDR3 length: 15 amino acids. V was pared by 4 bases and J by 4 bases, with 8 bases of the junction left unmatched. The CDR3, as DNA: TGTGCCAGCAGCCCCGGGGACAGGAGCCCCTATGGCTACACCTTC. This translates into CASSPGDRSPYGYTF. Full variable domain (missing parts from reference TRBV3-1 and TRBJ1-2): DTAVSQTPKYLVTQMGNDKSIKCEQNLGHDTMYWYKQDSKKFLKIMFSYNNKELIINETVPNRFSPKSPDKAHLNLHINSLELGDSAVYFCASSPGDRSPYGYTFGSGTRLTVV.

This clonotype has at least ten counts. The chain combines TRBV5-1 with TRBJ1-5; 10 bases are a match to TRBD1. CDR3 length equals 16 residues. V dropped 3 bases and J dropped 2; count of bases not matched to a gene: 5. The germline CDR1 and CDR2 sequences are SGHRS and YFSETQ. CDR3 in amino acids: CASSWTGGGGNQPQHF. As DNA, the CDR3 is TGCGCCAGCAGCTGGACAGGGGGTGGGGGCAATCAGCCCCAGCATTTT.

This clonotype was counted ten times or more. The J gene is TRBJ2-2, the V gene TRBV19; weak D call: TRBD1 (5 bases). Trimming stripped 10 bases from V and 5 bases from J, with 20 bases between. Per the germline V gene, CDR1 is LNHDA and CDR2 is SQIVND (reference sequence). CDR3 length: 15 residues. DNA of the CDR3: TGTGCCACCGAAGGGGCACAAGGATTGACCGGGGAGCTGTTTTTT. The encoded protein is CATEGAQGLTGELFF.

The table lists this clonotype with many counts. The gene calls are TRBV29-1 and TRBJ1-1; D gene ambiguous. CDR1 and CDR2 from the germline V gene are SQVTM and ANQGSEA. The CDR3 consists of 10 residues. The germline V and J ends were trimmed by 4 bases and 3 bases, with 3 bases remaining between them. CDR3 bases: TGCAGCGTTGCTCACACTGAAGCTTTCTTT. It yields the protein CSVAHTEAFF. The full variable domain, in which reference TRBV29-1 and TRBJ1-1 provide the parts outside the CDR3, is SAVISQKPSRDICQRGTSLTIQCQVDSQVTMMFWYRQQPGQSLTLIATANQGSEATYESGFVIDKFPISRPNLTFSTLTVSNMSPEDSSIYLCSVAHTEAFFGQGTRLTVV.

The table lists this clonotype with a few counts. The rearrangement links TRBV19 to TRBJ1-4; possible D gene TRBD1, 5 bases. This CDR3 comprises 17 residues. Between the trimmed V and J ends, which lost 3 bases and 3 bases, there was a span of 17 bases. CDR1 is LNHDA, CDR2 SQIVND, per germline (reference sequence). The CDR3 is CASSMEGWRDSNEKLFF. The CDR3 nucleotides are TGTGCCAGTAGTATGGAAGGTTGGAGGGACTCTAATGAAAAACTGTTTTTT.

This clonotype was counted many times. V is TRBV7-6 and J is TRBJ1-2, with 8 bases lining up with TRBD1. Germline V CDR1 and CDR2: SGHVS, FNYEAQ. The ends lost 5 bases at V and 7 bases at J; junction bases unmatched: 9. CDR3 size: 14 residues. CDR3 sequence: CASSTTGGGGGYTF. CDR3 coding DNA: TGTGCCAGCAGCACCACAGGGGGTGGTGGTGGCTACACCTTC.

This clonotype has just one count. V is TRBV4-1 and J is TRBJ1-1; tentative D call: TRBD1 (5 bases). The CDR3 length is 18 residues. The germline CDR1 and CDR2 sequences are MGHRA and YSYEKL. Deletions cut 3 bases from V and 0 bases from J, with 20 bases between. CDR3 coding DNA: TGCGCCAGCAGCCACCCGTTGAGCGTTGGGGGAGTGAACACTGAAGCTTTCTTT. Protein product: CASSHPLSVGGVNTEAFF.

This clonotype was observed at least ten times. The rearrangement links TRBV6-1 to TRBJ2-7, with 12 bases aligning to TRBD2. CDR1 MNHNS and CDR2 SASEGT come from the germline V gene. V dropped 6 bases and J dropped 4; count of bases not matched to a gene: 13. The CDR3 consists of 17 residues. The DNA for the CDR3 is TGTGCCAGCAGCTCTCGGACTAGCGGGGTCTTTTGGTACGAGCAGTACTTC. Its translation: CASSSRTSGVFWYEQYF.